This entry is about one TCR beta chain. Some clones are missing from TCRdb's copy, which holds only in-frame ones; the method was immunoSEQ multiplex PCR. This table holds approximately 1,000,000 clones, around three quarters found once. The germline V gene has CDR1 MDHEN and CDR2 SYDVKM. The CDR3 totals 16 residues. J was trimmed by 3 bases and V by 2 bases; bases with no gene match: 6. The sample belongs to a study of shared clonotypes between healthy human individuals. This chain joins TRBV28 and TRBJ1-2; TRBD1 matches 10 bases. The sequence came from a man younger than 35 in good health. Some clones in this sample may be carry-over from other donors' samples. The source material was memory CD4+ T cells from PBMCs. Subset defined: CD45RA-negative fraction. The CDR3 reads CASSLTGQGGYYGYTF. In DNA, the CDR3 is TGTGCCAGCAGTTTAACTGGACAGGGGGGATACTATGGCTACACCTTC.